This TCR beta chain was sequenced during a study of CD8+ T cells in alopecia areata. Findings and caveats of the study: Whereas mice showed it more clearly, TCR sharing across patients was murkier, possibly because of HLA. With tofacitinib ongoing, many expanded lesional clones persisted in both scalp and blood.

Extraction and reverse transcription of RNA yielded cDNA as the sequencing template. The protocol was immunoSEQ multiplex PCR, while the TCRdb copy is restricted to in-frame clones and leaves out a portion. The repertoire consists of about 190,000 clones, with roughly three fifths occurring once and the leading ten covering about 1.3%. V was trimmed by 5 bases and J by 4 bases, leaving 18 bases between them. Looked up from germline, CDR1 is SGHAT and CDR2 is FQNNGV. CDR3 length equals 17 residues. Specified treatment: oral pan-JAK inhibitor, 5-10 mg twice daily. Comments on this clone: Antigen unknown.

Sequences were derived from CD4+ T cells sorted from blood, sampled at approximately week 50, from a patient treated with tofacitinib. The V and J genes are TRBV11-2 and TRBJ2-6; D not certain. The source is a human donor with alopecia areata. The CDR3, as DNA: TGTGCCAGCAGCAAAGCCCGAACGGTATCCGGGGCCAACGTCCTGACTTTC. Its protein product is CASSKARTVSGANVLTF.